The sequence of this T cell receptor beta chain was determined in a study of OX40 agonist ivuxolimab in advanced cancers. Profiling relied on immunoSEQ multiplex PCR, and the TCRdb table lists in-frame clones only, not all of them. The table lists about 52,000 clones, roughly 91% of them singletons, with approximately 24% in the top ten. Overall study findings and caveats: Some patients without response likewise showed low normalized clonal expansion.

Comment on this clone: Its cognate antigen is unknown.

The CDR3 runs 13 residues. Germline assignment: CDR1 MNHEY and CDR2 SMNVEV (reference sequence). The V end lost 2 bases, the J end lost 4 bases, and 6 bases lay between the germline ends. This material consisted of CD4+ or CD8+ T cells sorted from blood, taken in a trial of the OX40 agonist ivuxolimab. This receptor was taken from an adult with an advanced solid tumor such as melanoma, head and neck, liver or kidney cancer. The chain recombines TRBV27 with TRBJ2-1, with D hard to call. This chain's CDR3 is CASSLDGYNEQFF. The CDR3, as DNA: TGTGCCAGCAGTTTAGACGGATACAATGAGCAGTTCTTC.